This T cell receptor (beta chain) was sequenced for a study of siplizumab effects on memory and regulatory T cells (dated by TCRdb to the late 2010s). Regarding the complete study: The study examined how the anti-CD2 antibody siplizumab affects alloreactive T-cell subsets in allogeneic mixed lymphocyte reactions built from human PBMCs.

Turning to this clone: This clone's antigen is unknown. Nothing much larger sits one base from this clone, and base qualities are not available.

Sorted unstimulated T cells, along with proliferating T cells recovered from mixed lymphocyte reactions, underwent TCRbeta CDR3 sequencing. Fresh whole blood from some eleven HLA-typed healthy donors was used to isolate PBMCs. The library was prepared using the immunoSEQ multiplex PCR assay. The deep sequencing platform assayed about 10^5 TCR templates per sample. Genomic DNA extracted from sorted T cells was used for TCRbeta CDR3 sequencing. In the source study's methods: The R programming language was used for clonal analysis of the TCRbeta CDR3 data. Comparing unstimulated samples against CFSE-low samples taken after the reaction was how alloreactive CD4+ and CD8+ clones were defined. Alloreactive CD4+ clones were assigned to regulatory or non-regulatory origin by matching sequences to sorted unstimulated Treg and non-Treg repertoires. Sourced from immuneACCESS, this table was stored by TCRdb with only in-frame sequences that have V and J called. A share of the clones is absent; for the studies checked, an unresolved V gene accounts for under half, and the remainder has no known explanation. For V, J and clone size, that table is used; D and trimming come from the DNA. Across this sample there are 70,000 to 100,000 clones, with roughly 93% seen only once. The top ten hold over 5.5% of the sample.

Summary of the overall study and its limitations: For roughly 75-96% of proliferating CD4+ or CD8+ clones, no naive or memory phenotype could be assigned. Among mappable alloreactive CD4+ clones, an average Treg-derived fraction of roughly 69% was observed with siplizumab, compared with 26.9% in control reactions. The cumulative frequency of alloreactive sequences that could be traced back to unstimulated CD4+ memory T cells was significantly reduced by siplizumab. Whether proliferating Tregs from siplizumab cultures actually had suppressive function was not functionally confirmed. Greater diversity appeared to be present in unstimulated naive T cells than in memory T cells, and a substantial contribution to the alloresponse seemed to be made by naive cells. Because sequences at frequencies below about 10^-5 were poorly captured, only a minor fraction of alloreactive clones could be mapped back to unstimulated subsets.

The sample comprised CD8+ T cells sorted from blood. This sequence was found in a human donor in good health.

CDR3 sequence: CAWSWTGNTGELFF. The nucleotide sequence is TGTGCCTGGAGTTGGACGGGGAACACCGGGGAGCTGTTTTTT. Rearrangement joined TRBV30 to TRBJ2-2; the D gene cannot be resolved reliably. Spanning cysteine to phenylalanine, the CDR3 consists of 14 amino acids. Only CDR3 DNA remains: 42 bases, in frame from the first base. Relative to germline, V is 2 bases shorter and J is 1 base shorter, with 8 bases between their ends. CDR1 and CDR2 were assigned from the germline V gene (reference sequence) as GTSNPN and SVGIG.